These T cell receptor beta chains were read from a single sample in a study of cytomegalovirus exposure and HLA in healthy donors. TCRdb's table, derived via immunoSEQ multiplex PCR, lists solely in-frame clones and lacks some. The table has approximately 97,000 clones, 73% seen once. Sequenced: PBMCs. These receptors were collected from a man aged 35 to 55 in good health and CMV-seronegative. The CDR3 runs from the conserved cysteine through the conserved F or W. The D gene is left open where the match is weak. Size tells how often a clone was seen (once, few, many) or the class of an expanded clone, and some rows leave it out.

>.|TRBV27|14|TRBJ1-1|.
TGTGCCAGCAGTCCCACTACAGGGCTCACTGAAGCTTTCTTT
CASSPTTGLTEAFF
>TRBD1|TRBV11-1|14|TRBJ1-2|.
TGTGCCAGCAGCCGGACAGGGGAGTCATATGGCTACACCTTC
CASSRTGESYGYTF
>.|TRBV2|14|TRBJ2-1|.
TGTGTCAGCAGATCAAGTGACACCTACAATGAGCAGTTCTTC
CVSRSSDTYNEQFF
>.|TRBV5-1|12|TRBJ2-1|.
TGCGCCAGCAGCTCCCAGGGCTATGAGCAGTTCTTC
CASSSQGYEQFF
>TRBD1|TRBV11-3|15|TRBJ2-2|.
TGTGCCAGCAGCGACGCAGGGGGCCCCACCGGGGAGCTGTTTTTT
CASSDAGGPTGELFF
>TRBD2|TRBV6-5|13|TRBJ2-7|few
TGTGCCAGCAAAACGGGGGGTTCCTACGAGCAGTACTTC
CASKTGGSYEQYF
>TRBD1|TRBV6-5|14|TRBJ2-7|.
TGTGCCAGCAGTTACGGGACAGGGGGGAGTGAGCAGTACTTC
CASSYGTGGSEQYF
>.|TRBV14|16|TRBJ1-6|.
TGTGCCAGCAGCCAACCTCGGGGTGAACTTTATTCACCCCTCCACTTT
CASSQPRGELYSPLHF
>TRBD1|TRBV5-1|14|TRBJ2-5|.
TGCGCCAGCAGCGAACAGGGGACCCAAGAGACCCAGTACTTC
CASSEQGTQETQYF
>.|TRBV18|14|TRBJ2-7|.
TGTGCCAGCTCACCACTAAGACAGCTCTACGAGCAGTACTTC
CASSPLRQLYEQYF
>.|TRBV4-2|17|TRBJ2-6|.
TGTGCCAGCAGCCAAGATCAGTTTTCCTCTGGGGCCAACGTCCTGACTTTC
CASSQDQFSSGANVLTF
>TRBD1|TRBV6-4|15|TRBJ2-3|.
TGTGCCAGCAGTCCCGACAGGGGGGGGATCGATACGCAGTATTTT
CASSPDRGGIDTQYF
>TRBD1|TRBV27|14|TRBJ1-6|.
TGTGCCAGCAAAGGGGACAGGAAGGGGTCACCCCTCCACTTT
CASKGDRKGSPLHF
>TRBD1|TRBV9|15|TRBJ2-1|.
TGTGCCAGCAGCGTGATGGGGACAGTTACAGGTGAGCAGTTCTTC
CASSVMGTVTGEQFF
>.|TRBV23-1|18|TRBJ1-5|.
TGCGCCAGCAGTCAACCGGACACCATAGACAATAGCAATCAGCCCCAGCATTTT
CASSQPDTIDNSNQPQHF
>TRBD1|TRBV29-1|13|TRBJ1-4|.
TGCAGCGTTACCGGGACAGTTAATGAAAAACTGTTTTTT
CSVTGTVNEKLFF
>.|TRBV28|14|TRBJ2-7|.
TGTGCCAGCAGTTTAAGACAGACCACCTACGAGCAGTACTTC
CASSLRQTTYEQYF
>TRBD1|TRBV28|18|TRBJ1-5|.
TGTGCCAGCAGTCGAAGGTACACAGGGGCCGGGGGCAATCAGCCCCAGCATTTT
CASSRRYTGAGGNQPQHF
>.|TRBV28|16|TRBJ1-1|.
TGTGCCAGCAGTTTCAGGGTCATGAGTAGGGACACTGAAGCTTTCTTT
CASSFRVMSRDTEAFF
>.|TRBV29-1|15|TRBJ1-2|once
TGCAGCGTTCGACCGGGTCCTGACCTTAACTATGGCTACACCTTC
CSVRPGPDLNYGYTF
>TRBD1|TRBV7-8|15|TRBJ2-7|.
TGTGCCAGCAGCTTTAGTAGGCAGGGGGTAGACGAGCAGTACTTC
CASSFSRQGVDEQYF
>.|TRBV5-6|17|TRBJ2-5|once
TGTGCCAGCAGCTTGGGGGACTGGGGAATCGTAGGAGAGACCCAGTACTTC
CASSLGDWGIVGETQYF
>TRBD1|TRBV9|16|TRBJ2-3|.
TGTGCCAGCAGCGTAACGGGACAGCCCTTCACAGATACGCAGTATTTT
CASSVTGQPFTDTQYF
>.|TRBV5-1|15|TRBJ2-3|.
TGCGCCAGCAGCTTGGCCGGACAGTCCACAGATACGCAGTATTTT
CASSLAGQSTDTQYF
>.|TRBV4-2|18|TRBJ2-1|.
TGTGCCAGCAGCCAAGAAGTGCGCTGGACTAACTCCTACAATGAGCAGTTCTTC
CASSQEVRWTNSYNEQFF
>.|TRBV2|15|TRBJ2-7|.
TGTGCCAGCGGGAAGGGCAGGGAACAGTATTACGAGCAGTACTTC
CASGKGREQYYEQYF
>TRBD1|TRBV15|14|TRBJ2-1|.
TGTGCCACCAGCGCGAACAGGGGTTACAATGAGCAGTTCTTC
CATSANRGYNEQFF
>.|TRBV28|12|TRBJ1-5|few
TGTGCCAGCAGACTTGTCGATCAGCCCCAGCATTTT
CASRLVDQPQHF
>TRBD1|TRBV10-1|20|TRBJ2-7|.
TGCGCCAGCAGTGAGAAGAGAAGGACAGGGGGCCCCTCCGACTCCTACGAGCAGTACTTC
CASSEKRRTGGPSDSYEQYF
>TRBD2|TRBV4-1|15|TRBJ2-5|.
TGCGCCAGCAGCCAAATAGGACTAGCGAGAGAGACCCAGTACTTC
CASSQIGLARETQYF
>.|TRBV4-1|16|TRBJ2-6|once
TGCGCCAGCAGCCAAGATCAGGGGACCGGGGCCAACGTCCTGACTTTC
CASSQDQGTGANVLTF
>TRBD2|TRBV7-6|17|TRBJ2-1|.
TGTGCCAGCAGCACCGGGACTAGCGGGGGCTCCTACAATGAGCAGTTCTTC
CASSTGTSGGSYNEQFF
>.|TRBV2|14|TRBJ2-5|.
TGTGCCAGCAGTGAAGGCAGGGCTGGAGAGACCCAGTACTTC
CASSEGRAGETQYF
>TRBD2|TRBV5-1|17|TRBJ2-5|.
TGCGCCAGCAGCCCTGGGACTAGCGGGGGGTTCGGAGAGACCCAGTACTTC
CASSPGTSGGFGETQYF
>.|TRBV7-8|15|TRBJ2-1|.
TGTGCCAGCAGCATTACCGGGACAACCTTCAATGAGCAGTTCTTC
CASSITGTTFNEQFF
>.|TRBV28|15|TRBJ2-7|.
TGTGCCAGCAGTCCCCACCGGGACACAACCTACGAGCAGTACTTC
CASSPHRDTTYEQYF
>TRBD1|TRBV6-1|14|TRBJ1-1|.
TGTGCCAGCAGAGAACAGGGGGCGAGCACTGAAGCTTTCTTT
CASREQGASTEAFF
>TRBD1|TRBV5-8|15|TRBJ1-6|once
TGTGCCAGCAGCTTGGCGGGACAGGGAGGTTCACCCCTCCACTTT
CASSLAGQGGSPLHF
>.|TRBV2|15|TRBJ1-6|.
TGTGCCAGCAGTGGGGAAAGGGGCGGTTGGTCACCCCTCCACTTT
CASSGERGGWSPLHF
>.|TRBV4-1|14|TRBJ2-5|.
TGCGCCAGCAGCCAATTGTCAGACCAAGAGACCCAGTACTTC
CASSQLSDQETQYF
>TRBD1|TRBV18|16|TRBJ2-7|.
TGTGCCAGCTCACCACCGGGTCAGGGGGCTTTGAACGAGCAGTACTTC
CASSPPGQGALNEQYF